This T cell receptor (beta chain) was identified during a study of blood T cell repertoires in COVID-19. In the study overall: The United States, Italy and Spain supplied acute and convalescent COVID-19 samples. T cells, B-cell-depleted T cells, or PBMCs provided the cDNA or gDNA that served as material.

Only in-frame clones appear in the TCRdb table, and some are missing; sequencing was by immunoSEQ multiplex PCR. The sample has approximately 130,000 clones, 80% to 90% seen once; the top ten hold around 13%. Sequencing was carried out using peripheral blood. The source of this sequence is a human donor in a cohort sampled during active COVID-19.

The CDR3 reads CASSFPFGGRETQYF. Here the CDR3 DNA reads TGTGCCAGCAGCTTCCCCTTCGGGGGGCGAGAGACCCAGTACTTC. This chain joins TRBV5-4 and TRBJ2-5, with D possibly being TRBD2 (7 bases). Germline CDR1 is SGHNT and CDR2 is YYREEE (reference sequence). CDR3 length: 15 residues. The ends were cut back, 2 bases at V and 4 bases at J, with 15 bases in the middle.